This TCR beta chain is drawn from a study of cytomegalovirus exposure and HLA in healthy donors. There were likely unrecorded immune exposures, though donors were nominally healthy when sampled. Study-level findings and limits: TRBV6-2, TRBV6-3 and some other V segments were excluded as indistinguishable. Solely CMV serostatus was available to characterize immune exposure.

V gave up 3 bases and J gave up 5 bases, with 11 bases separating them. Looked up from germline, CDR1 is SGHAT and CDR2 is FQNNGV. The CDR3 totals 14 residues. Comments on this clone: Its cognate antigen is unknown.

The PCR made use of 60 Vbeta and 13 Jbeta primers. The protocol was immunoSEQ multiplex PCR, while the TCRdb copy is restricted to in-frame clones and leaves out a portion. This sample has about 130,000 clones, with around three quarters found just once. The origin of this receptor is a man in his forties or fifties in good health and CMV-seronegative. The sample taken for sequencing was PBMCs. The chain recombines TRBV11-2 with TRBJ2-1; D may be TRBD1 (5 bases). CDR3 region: CASSFMTADNEQFF. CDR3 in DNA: TGTGCCAGCAGCTTCATGACAGCCGACAATGAGCAGTTCTTC.